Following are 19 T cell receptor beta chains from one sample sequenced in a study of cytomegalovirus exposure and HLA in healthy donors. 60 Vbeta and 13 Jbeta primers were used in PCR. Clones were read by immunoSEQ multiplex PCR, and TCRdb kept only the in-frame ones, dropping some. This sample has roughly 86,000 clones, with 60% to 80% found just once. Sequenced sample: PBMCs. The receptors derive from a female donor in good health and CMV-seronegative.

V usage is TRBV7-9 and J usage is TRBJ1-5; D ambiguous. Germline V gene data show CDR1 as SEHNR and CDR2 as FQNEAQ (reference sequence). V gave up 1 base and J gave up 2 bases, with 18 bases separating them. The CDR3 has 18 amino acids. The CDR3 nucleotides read TGTGCCAGCAGCTTAGTAGTGGGAGCCGCTGGGGGCAATCAGCCCCAGCATTTT. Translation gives CASSLVVGAAGGNQPQHF.

CDR3 sequence reads: CASSLWKAGAPGQGSYEQYF. The DNA for the CDR3 is TGTGCCAGCAGTTTGTGGAAAGCCGGGGCACCGGGACAGGGCTCCTACGAGCAGTACTTC. This sequence joins TRBV28 and TRBJ2-7; 9 bases are a match to TRBD1. This CDR3 is built from 20 residues. After removal of 3 bases from V and 0 bases from J, the junction contained 18 bases not matched to a gene. The germline gives CDR1 MDHEN, CDR2 SYDVKM.

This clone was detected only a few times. The CDR3 DNA is TGTGCCAGCAGCCAGCGGGGGTATTATGGCTACACCTTC. It yields the protein CASSQRGYYGYTF. The J gene is TRBJ1-2, the V gene TRBV7-2; perhaps TRBD1 as D (5 bases). From germline, CDR1 is SGHTA and CDR2 FQGNSA. With 5 bases removed from V and 5 bases from J, the gap between germline ends came to 12 bases. The CDR3 consists of 13 residues.

The CDR3 is CASSGRGAGSYEQYF. CDR3 in DNA: TGTGCCAGCAGTGGGCGGGGAGCGGGGTCCTACGAGCAGTACTTC. This chain joins TRBV6-5 and TRBJ2-7; 7 bases fit TRBD2. Per the germline V gene, CDR1 is MNHEY and CDR2 is SVGAGI. The CDR3 extends over 15 amino acids. The junction had 8 bases not matched to a gene; V was cut back by 5 bases and J by 1 base.

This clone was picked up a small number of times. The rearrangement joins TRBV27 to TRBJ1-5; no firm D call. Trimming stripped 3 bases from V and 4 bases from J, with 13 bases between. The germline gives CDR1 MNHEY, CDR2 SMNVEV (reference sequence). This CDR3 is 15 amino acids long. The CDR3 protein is CASSFNRGHNQPQHF. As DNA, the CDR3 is TGTGCCAGCAGTTTCAATAGAGGGCATAATCAGCCCCAGCATTTT.

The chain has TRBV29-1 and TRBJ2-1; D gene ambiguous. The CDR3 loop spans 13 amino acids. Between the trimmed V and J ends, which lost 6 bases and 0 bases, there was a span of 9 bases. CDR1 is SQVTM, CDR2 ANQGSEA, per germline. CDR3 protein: CSVAFSSYNEQFF. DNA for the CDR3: TGCAGCGTAGCGTTTAGCTCCTACAATGAGCAGTTCTTC.

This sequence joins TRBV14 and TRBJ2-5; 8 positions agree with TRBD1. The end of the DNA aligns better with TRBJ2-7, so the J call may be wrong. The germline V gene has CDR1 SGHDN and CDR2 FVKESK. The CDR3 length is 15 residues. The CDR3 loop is CASSQVRDRRYEQYF. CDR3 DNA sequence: TGTGCCAGCAGCCAAGTCCGGGACAGGCGCTACGAGCAGTACTTC.

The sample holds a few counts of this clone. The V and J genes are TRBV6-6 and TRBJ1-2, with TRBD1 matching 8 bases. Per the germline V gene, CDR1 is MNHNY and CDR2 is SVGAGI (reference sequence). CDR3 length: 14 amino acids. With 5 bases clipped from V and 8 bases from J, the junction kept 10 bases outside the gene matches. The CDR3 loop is CASSVDRGKRGYTF. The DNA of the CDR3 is TGTGCCAGCAGTGTAGACAGGGGAAAAAGGGGCTACACCTTC.

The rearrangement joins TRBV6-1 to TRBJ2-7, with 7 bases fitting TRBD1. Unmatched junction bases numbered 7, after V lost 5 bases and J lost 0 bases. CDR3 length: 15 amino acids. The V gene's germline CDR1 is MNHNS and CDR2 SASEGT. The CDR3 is CASSPQTGPSYEQYF. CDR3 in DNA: TGTGCCAGCAGTCCACAGACAGGGCCCTCCTACGAGCAGTACTTC.

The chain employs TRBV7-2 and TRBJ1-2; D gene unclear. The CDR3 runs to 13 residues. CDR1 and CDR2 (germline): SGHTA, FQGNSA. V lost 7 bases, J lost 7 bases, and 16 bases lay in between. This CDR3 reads CASTLVAEGGYTF. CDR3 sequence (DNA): TGTGCCAGCACCCTAGTCGCGGAAGGTGGCTACACCTTC.

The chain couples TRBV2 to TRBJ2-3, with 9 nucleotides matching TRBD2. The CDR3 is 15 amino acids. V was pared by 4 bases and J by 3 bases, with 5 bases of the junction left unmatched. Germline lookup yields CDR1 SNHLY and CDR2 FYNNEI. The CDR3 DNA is TGTGCCAGCAGTGGCTCTAGCGGGGTTACAGATACGCAGTATTTT. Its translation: CASSGSSGVTDTQYF.

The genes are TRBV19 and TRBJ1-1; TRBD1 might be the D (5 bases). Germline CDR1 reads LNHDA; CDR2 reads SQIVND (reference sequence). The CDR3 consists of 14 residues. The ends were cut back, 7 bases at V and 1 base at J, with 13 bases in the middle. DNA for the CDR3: TGTGCCAGTACCCCCGCGGGGCAGAACACTGAAGCTTTCTTT. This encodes CASTPAGQNTEAFF.

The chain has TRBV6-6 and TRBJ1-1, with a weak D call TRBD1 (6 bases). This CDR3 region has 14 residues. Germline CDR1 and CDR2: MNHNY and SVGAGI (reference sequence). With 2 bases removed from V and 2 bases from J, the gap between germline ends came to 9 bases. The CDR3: CASSYQGTNTEAFF. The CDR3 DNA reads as TGTGCCAGCAGTTACCAAGGGACAAACACTGAAGCTTTCTTT.

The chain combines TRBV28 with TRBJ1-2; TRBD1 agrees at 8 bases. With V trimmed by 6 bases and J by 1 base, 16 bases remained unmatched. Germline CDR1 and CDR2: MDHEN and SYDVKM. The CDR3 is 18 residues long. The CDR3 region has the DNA TGTGCCAGCAGGGATGTCCTTGGGGACAGGAGTTTTAACTATGGCTACACCTTC. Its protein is CASRDVLGDRSFNYGYTF.

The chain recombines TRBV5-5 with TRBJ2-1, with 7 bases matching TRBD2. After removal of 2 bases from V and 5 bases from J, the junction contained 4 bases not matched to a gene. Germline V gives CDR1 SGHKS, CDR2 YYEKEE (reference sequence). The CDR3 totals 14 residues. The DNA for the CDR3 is TGTGCCAGCAGCTTAGCGGGGCCTGACAATGAGCAGTTCTTC. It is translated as CASSLAGPDNEQFF.

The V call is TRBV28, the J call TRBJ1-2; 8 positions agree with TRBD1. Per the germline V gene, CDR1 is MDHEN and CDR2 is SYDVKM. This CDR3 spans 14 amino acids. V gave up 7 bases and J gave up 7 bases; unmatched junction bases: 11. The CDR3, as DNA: TGTGCCAGCACGATACCGACAGGGGTCCTTGGCTACACCTTC. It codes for CASTIPTGVLGYTF.

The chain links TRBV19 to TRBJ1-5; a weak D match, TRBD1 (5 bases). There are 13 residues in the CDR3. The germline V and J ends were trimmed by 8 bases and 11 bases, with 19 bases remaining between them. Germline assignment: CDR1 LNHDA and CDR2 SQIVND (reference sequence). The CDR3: CASRSTALGSQHF. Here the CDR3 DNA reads TGTGCCAGTCGATCGACAGCTCTCGGGTCCCAGCATTTT.

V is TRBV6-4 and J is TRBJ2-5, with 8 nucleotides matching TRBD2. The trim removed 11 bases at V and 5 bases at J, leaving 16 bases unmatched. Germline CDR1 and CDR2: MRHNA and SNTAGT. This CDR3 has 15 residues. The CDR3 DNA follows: TGTGCCTCCCATGGCCTACGGGGGGGGTGCGAGACCCAGTACTTC. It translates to CASHGLRGGCETQYF.

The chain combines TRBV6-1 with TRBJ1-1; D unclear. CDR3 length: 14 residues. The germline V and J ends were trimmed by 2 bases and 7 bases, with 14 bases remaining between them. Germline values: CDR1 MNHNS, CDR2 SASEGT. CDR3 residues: CASSESWAGVEAFF. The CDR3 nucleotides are TGTGCCAGCAGTGAATCCTGGGCTGGCGTTGAAGCTTTCTTT.